This T cell receptor (beta chain) was recovered during a study of CD8+CD57+ T cells in acquired aplastic anemia. Turning to the study itself: The average for DNA from sorted CD4+ and CD8+ cells was 3.2 ug. General study findings and limits: Patients shared 25 to 35 CD8+ CDR3 sequences with controls.

Regarding this clonotype: The target antigen is unknown.

Flow cytometry had shown expanded CD8+CD57+ cells in the patients chosen for sequencing. No patient had been given any therapy when blood was sampled. It was genomic DNA that served as the template for profiling TCR beta VDJ and CDR3. TCRdb processed the reads anew with MiXCR; each CDR3 protein has one entry. The sample includes 150,000 to 200,000 distinct CDR3 sequences, over 55% of them seen just once. CDR1 and CDR2 (germline): SEHNR, FQNEAQ (reference sequence). The V end was cut by 3 bases, the J end by 5 bases, with 10 bases between. The CDR3 sequence is 13 residues long. Sequenced material: sorted CD4+, CD8+, or CD8+CD57+ T cells (not recorded which) from PBMCs. The sequence was obtained from a human donor with aplastic anemia. The chain links TRBV7-9 to TRBJ1-1, with TRBD1 as a possible D gene (5 bases). CDR3 in DNA: TGTGCCAGCAGCTTGGGGGAAGGGACTGAAGCTTTCTTT. Amino acid sequence: CASSLGEGTEAFF.